Below, 12 T cell receptor beta chains from the same sample are listed, as sequenced in a study of T cell responses to AZD1222 COVID-19 vaccine. Only in-frame clones appear in the TCRdb table, and some are missing; sequencing was by immunoSEQ multiplex PCR. The sample has 150,000 to 200,000 clones; 85% to 90% are singletons. The source was peripheral blood, collected 28 days after the second dose of the MenACWY control vaccine. The receptors originated from an adult who received the MenACWY meningococcal vaccine as a control.

This clone was seen more than once but under ten times. The V and J genes are TRBV28 and TRBJ1-5; 12 bases agree with TRBD1. V shed 4 bases, J shed 6 bases, and the junction held 10 bases outside the gene matches. The CDR3 has 17 amino acids. The germline V gene encodes CDR1 MDHEN and CDR2 SYDVKM. CDR3 DNA sequence: TGTGCCAGCAGTTGGTATCGGGGACAGGGGGCTAGTCAGCCCCAGCATTTT. It translates to CASSWYRGQGASQPQHF.

The rearrangement joins TRBV6-5 to TRBJ1-5; D remains ambiguous. V was clipped by 11 bases and J by 9 bases, with 8 bases between them. Germline V gives CDR1 MNHEY, CDR2 SVGAGI. This CDR3 spans 9 amino acids. The CDR3 sequence: CAGKPPQHF. The CDR3 nucleotides are TGTGCCGGAAAACCGCCCCAGCATTTT.

The chain recombines TRBV2 with TRBJ1-2; 7 nucleotides agree with TRBD1. CDR3 length: 13 amino acids. The V gene end was trimmed by 6 bases and the J gene end by 4 bases; junction bases not matched to a gene: 5. The V gene's germline CDR1 is SNHLY and CDR2 FYNNEI. The CDR3 is CASRVGTVYGYTF. The CDR3 region has the DNA TGTGCCAGCAGGGTTGGGACAGTCTATGGCTACACCTTC.

V and J are TRBV25-1 and TRBJ1-1; the D gene is possibly TRBD1 (5 bases). Germline V lookup: CDR1 MGHDK, CDR2 SYGVNS. The CDR3 length is 12 residues. V was cut by 6 bases and J by 5 bases, with 10 bases left in between. The CDR3 DNA reads TGTGCCAGCAGGGGGGTGGAAACTGAAGCTTTCTTT. Translated: CASRGVETEAFF.

The chain uses TRBV19 and TRBJ2-2; 7 bases are shared with TRBD2. V dropped 2 bases and J dropped 5; count of bases not matched to a gene: 5. Germline CDR1 is LNHDA and CDR2 is SQIVND (reference sequence). CDR3 length: 15 amino acids. The CDR3 DNA reads as TGTGCCAGTAGTATACGAGGACTAGGAACCGGGGAGCTGTTTTTT. It specifies CASSIRGLGTGELFF.

The chain couples TRBV10-3 to TRBJ1-6; 7 nucleotides match TRBD1. Trimming removed 8 bases from V and 5 bases from J; junction bases left unmatched: 3. The CDR3 runs 13 residues. Germline CDR1 reads ENHRY; CDR2 reads SYGVKD. The CDR3 is CAIGTGDNSPLHF. For the CDR3, the DNA is TGTGCCATCGGAACAGGGGATAATTCACCCCTCCACTTT.

The genes are TRBV30 and TRBJ1-3; D is undetermined. Germline CDR1 reads GTSNPN; CDR2 reads SVGIG (reference sequence). Trimming shortened V by 0 bases and J by 0 bases, and 9 bases separated the two germline ends. This CDR3 is built from 15 residues. CDR3 region: CAWSVGSSSGNTIYF. CDR3 coding DNA: TGTGCCTGGAGTGTAGGCAGTAGCTCTGGAAACACCATATATTTT.

The chain has TRBV2 and TRBJ2-1; 11 bases map to TRBD2. Germline V gives CDR1 SNHLY, CDR2 FYNNEI. There are 18 residues in the CDR3. The junction had 12 bases not matched to a gene; V was cut back by 6 bases and J by 2 bases. The CDR3 region has the DNA TGTGCCAGCAGAGGGACTAGCGGAATTTCTAAGGCCTACAATGAGCAGTTCTTC. It yields the protein CASRGTSGISKAYNEQFF.

The rearrangement uses TRBV9 and TRBJ2-1, with TRBD2 matching 11 bases. CDR1 and CDR2 from the germline V gene are SGDLS and YYNGEE. V shed 1 base, J shed 0 bases, and the junction held 9 bases outside the gene matches. The CDR3 is made up of 19 amino acids. CDR3 in amino acids: CASSVSTHTSGSSYNEQFF. The CDR3 region has the DNA TGTGCCAGCAGCGTATCCACGCACACTAGCGGGAGCTCCTACAATGAGCAGTTCTTC.

This clone was found once. The chain recombines TRBV7-9 with TRBJ2-2; D could derive from TRBD1 or TRBD2 (5 bases each). Germline V gives CDR1 SEHNR, CDR2 FQNEAQ (reference sequence). The V end lost 5 bases, the J end lost 1 base, and 14 bases lay between the germline ends. The CDR3 consists of 16 residues. The CDR3 sequence: CASSPPGPMNTGELFF. Written as DNA, the CDR3 is TGTGCCAGCAGCCCACCGGGACCGATGAACACCGGGGAGCTGTTTTTT.

V and J are TRBV19 and TRBJ2-4; maybe TRBD2 (5 bases). CDR1 is LNHDA, CDR2 SQIVND, per germline (reference sequence). V shed 3 bases and J shed 0 bases, with 12 bases lying between them. The CDR3 covers 16 residues. This chain's CDR3 is CASSIRGEVAKNIQYF. CDR3 nucleotides: TGTGCCAGTAGTATTCGGGGTGAAGTAGCCAAAAACATTCAGTACTTC.

The rearrangement links TRBV11-2 to TRBJ2-5; TRBD1 agrees at 9 bases. The CDR3 runs 17 residues. After removal of 1 base from V and 4 bases from J, the junction contained 10 bases not matched to a gene. CDR1 SGHAT and CDR2 FQNNGV come from the germline V gene. The CDR3 DNA reads as TGTGCCAGCAGCTTAGTCCCCCGGACAGGGGAGTCAGAGACCCAGTACTTC. Its translation: CASSLVPRTGESETQYF.